The clone carrying this T cell receptor (beta chain) was seen more than once but under ten times. Antigen: not known. This sample is part of a study of T cell repertoires in cytomegalovirus infection. Between the trimmed V and J ends, which lost 1 base and 4 bases, there was a span of 11 bases. The CDR3 is 14 residues long. The germline V gene encodes CDR1 SGHDT and CDR2 YYEEEE. MiXCR was run by TCRdb on the reads, yielding one entry per CDR3 protein. The sample contains about 900,000 distinct CDR3 sequences, roughly 30% of which appear only once. The source was cultured CD8+ T cells from PBMCs, collected from culture after CMV antigen stimulation. The chain combines TRBV5-6 with TRBJ2-5, with D possibly matching TRBD1 (6 bases). The receptor was derived from a human donor in good health (CMV status not recorded). Some clones in this sample may be carry-over from other donors' samples. CDR3 loop: CASSLWTDVETQYF. In nucleotides, the CDR3 is TGTGCCAGCAGCTTGTGGACAGATGTAGAGACCCAGTACTTC.